This T cell receptor (beta chain) was recovered during a study of CD8+ T cells in alopecia areata. V gave up 2 bases and J gave up 5 bases, with 8 bases separating them. The CDR3 has 13 residues. CDR1 is SGHRS and CDR2 is YFSETQ in the germline V gene. RNA extraction was followed by reverse transcription into cDNA, which acted as the sequencing template. Sequenced by immunoSEQ multiplex PCR; TCRdb stores in-frame clones only, minus some. The table records around 140,000 clones, over 80% of them present only once. In the case of this clone: The sample holds other DNA sequences that translate to the same CDR3.

The receptor was isolated from a human donor with alopecia areata. This chain uses TRBV5-1 with TRBJ1-5, with D perhaps TRBD1 (6 bases). Sequencing was performed on CD8+ T cells sorted from blood, taken at week 0. CDR3 amino acids: CASSFEGDQPQHF. In DNA form, the CDR3 reads TGCGCCAGCAGCTTCGAGGGGGATCAGCCCCAGCATTTT.